These T cell receptor beta chains were read from a single sample in a study of CD8 T cells in Susac syndrome. One entry per CDR3 protein results from TCRdb running MiXCR on the immunoSEQ multiplex PCR reads. In the table there are around 170,000 distinct CDR3 sequences, just under 95% of which are singletons. Sequencing used CD8+ T cells from PBMCs. These receptors were taken from a human donor with Susac syndrome. Each CDR3 is given with its conserved first and last residue. D genes are given only for firm matches.

D gene	V gene	J gene	CDR3 DNA	CDR3 protein
TRBD1	TRBV20-1	TRBJ2-5	TGCAGTGCTAGTTGGGACAGGGACCAAGAGACCCAGTACTTC	CSASWDRDQETQYF
TRBD2	TRBV9	TRBJ2-7	TGTGCCAGCAGCGTAGGTCTAGCGGGAGAGGGTCACGAGCAGTACTTC	CASSVGLAGEGHEQYF
TRBD1	TRBV7-8	TRBJ1-2	TGTGCCAGCAGCCGAGTGGGACAGGGGGACCTCAGTGGCTACACCTTC	CASSRVGQGDLSGYTF
NA	TRBV9	TRBJ2-5	TGTGCCAGCAGCGTAGGAGGAAGGGCTGAGACCCAGTACTTC	CASSVGGRAETQYF
TRBD1	TRBV7-9	TRBJ1-1	TGTGCCAGCAGTGGACAGGGGAGCACTGAAGCTTTCTTT	CASSGQGSTEAFF
TRBD2	TRBV27	TRBJ2-1	TGTGCCAGCTGCCTGGCGGTAGCGGGGGGGTGCGAGCAGTTCTTC	CASCLAVAGGCEQFF
NA	TRBV2	TRBJ2-7	TGTGCCAGCAACCCAGGGTACTACGAGCAGTACTTC	CASNPGYYEQYF
NA	TRBV7-9	TRBJ2-3	TGTGCCAGCAGCCTCCCTCCGGAGGGGGAGGCAGATACGCAGTATTTT	CASSLPPEGEADTQYF
NA	TRBV9	TRBJ1-2	TGTGCCAGCAGCGTAGGTTCGGGGGGAAACTATGGCTACACCTTC	CASSVGSGGNYGYTF
TRBD2	TRBV18	TRBJ2-7	TGTGCCAGCTCACCACCGTCTAGCGGATACGAGCAGTACTTC	CASSPPSSGYEQYF